A selection of T cell receptor beta chains follows, all from one sample in a study of T cells in Graves' hyperthyroidism and ophthalmopathy. TCRdb passed the multiplex PCR reads through MiXCR, listing each CDR3 protein once. Here the sample spans around 580,000 distinct CDR3 sequences, over 15% being singletons. Source material: blood. The receptors come from a woman between 18 and 29 years old with Graves' hyperthyroidism. Each CDR3 is given with its conserved first and last residue. The order of the fields is V gene, D gene, clone size, J gene, CDR3 DNA, CDR3 protein. D genes are given only for firm matches. Clone size is shown for a subset of rows, as once, few, many or a class of expanded clone.

v_call: TRBV28; d_call: NA; clone_size: NA; j_call: TRBJ2-7; cdr3_nt: TGTGCCAGCAGTTTTTTATTCGGGGACGGAGCCTACGAGCAGTACTTC; cdr3_aa: CASSFLFGDGAYEQYF
v_call: TRBV6-2/TRBV6-3; d_call: TRBD2; clone_size: many; j_call: TRBJ2-3; cdr3_nt: TGTGCCAGCAGTTACGGCGGGAGCGCGGCAGATACGCAGTATTTT; cdr3_aa: CASSYGGSAADTQYF
v_call: TRBV12-3/TRBV12-4; d_call: TRBD1; clone_size: few; j_call: TRBJ2-7; cdr3_nt: TGTGCCAGCAGCCTAAGTACCGGGACAGCTGAATTATACGAGCAGTACTTC; cdr3_aa: CASSLSTGTAELYEQYF
v_call: TRBV12-3/TRBV12-4; d_call: NA; clone_size: many; j_call: TRBJ2-6; cdr3_nt: TGTGCCAGCAGTCCAGGGTCTGGGGCCAACGTCCTGACTTTC; cdr3_aa: CASSPGSGANVLTF
v_call: TRBV28; d_call: NA; clone_size: many; j_call: TRBJ1-1; cdr3_nt: TGTGCCAGCAGTAAGATCTGGGAGAACACTGAAGCTTTCTTT; cdr3_aa: CASSKIWENTEAFF
v_call: TRBV7-8; d_call: TRBD2; clone_size: few; j_call: TRBJ2-3; cdr3_nt: TGTGCCAGCAGCTTAGCCACTAGCGGGGGAGCCTACAGCACAGATACGCAGTATTTT; cdr3_aa: CASSLATSGGAYSTDTQYF
v_call: TRBV5-1; d_call: NA; clone_size: NA; j_call: TRBJ2-5; cdr3_nt: TGCGCCAGCACAGGGAATGAAGAGACCCAGTACTTC; cdr3_aa: CASTGNEETQYF
v_call: TRBV2; d_call: TRBD2; clone_size: NA; j_call: TRBJ2-4; cdr3_nt: TGTGCCAGCAGTTGGACTAGTGTAGCCAAAAACATTCAGTACTTC; cdr3_aa: CASSWTSVAKNIQYF
v_call: TRBV6-2/TRBV6-3; d_call: NA; clone_size: few; j_call: TRBJ2-7; cdr3_nt: TGTGCCAGCAGACGGGGCCCGAACTACGAGCAGTACTTC; cdr3_aa: CASRRGPNYEQYF
v_call: TRBV6-4; d_call: NA; clone_size: NA; j_call: TRBJ1-1; cdr3_nt: TGTGCCCGGGGGGCGGGCACTGAAGCTTTCTTT; cdr3_aa: CARGAGTEAFF
v_call: TRBV4-3; d_call: NA; clone_size: few; j_call: TRBJ1-1; cdr3_nt: TGCGCCAGCAGCCAAGATCCGGGCGGGAACACTGAAGCTTTCTTT; cdr3_aa: CASSQDPGGNTEAFF
v_call: TRBV4-1; d_call: NA; clone_size: few; j_call: TRBJ2-7; cdr3_nt: TGCGCCAGCAGCCAAGTTCCCAGGGGACCCGAAAAGGGGGCCTACGAGCAGTACTTC; cdr3_aa: CASSQVPRGPEKGAYEQYF
v_call: TRBV6-2/TRBV6-3; d_call: NA; clone_size: many; j_call: TRBJ1-5; cdr3_nt: TGTGCCAGCAGCGCCCGCCGGGGATCGGGCAATCAGCCCCAGCATTTT; cdr3_aa: CASSARRGSGNQPQHF
v_call: TRBV6-1; d_call: TRBD1; clone_size: NA; j_call: TRBJ1-5; cdr3_nt: TGTGCCAGCAGTGTAGGGGGGACAGGGAGCAATCAGCCCCAGCATTTT; cdr3_aa: CASSVGGTGSNQPQHF
v_call: TRBV2; d_call: NA; clone_size: NA; j_call: TRBJ2-5; cdr3_nt: TGTGCCAGCAGGACCAGGGTCTCCCAAGAGACCCAGTACTTC; cdr3_aa: CASRTRVSQETQYF
v_call: TRBV24-1; d_call: NA; clone_size: NA; j_call: TRBJ2-2; cdr3_nt: TGTGCCACCAGTGACCCCCGCGGGACCGGGGAGCTGTTTTTT; cdr3_aa: CATSDPRGTGELFF
v_call: TRBV6-5; d_call: NA; clone_size: NA; j_call: TRBJ2-2; cdr3_nt: TGTGCCAGCAGTTACCTCCTTCCTTGGGGAACCAGGGAGCTGTTTTTT; cdr3_aa: CASSYLLPWGTRELFF
v_call: TRBV11-2; d_call: TRBD2; clone_size: many; j_call: TRBJ2-3; cdr3_nt: TGTGCCAGCAGGCGACTAGCCAGCACAGATACGCAGTATTTT; cdr3_aa: CASRRLASTDTQYF
v_call: TRBV7-2; d_call: NA; clone_size: many; j_call: TRBJ2-1; cdr3_nt: TGTGCCAGCAGCTTGGGTTTCATCAATGAGCAGTTCTTC; cdr3_aa: CASSLGFINEQFF
v_call: TRBV7-9; d_call: NA; clone_size: few; j_call: TRBJ2-3; cdr3_nt: TGTGCCAGCAGCCCTCGGGGTTTTTGGGGGTCAGATACGCAGTATTTT; cdr3_aa: CASSPRGFWGSDTQYF
v_call: TRBV19; d_call: NA; clone_size: NA; j_call: TRBJ2-4; cdr3_nt: TGTGCCAGTAAGGAAGGCTTTAGAGGGAAAGCCAAAAACATTCAGTACTTC; cdr3_aa: CASKEGFRGKAKNIQYF
v_call: TRBV6-1; d_call: NA; clone_size: many; j_call: TRBJ1-1; cdr3_nt: TGTGCCAGCAAACAAAACACTGAAGCTTTCTTT; cdr3_aa: CASKQNTEAFF
v_call: TRBV30; d_call: TRBD2; clone_size: many; j_call: TRBJ2-7; cdr3_nt: TGTGCCTGGAGTCGTCAGCGGGGATCCTACGAGCAGTACTTC; cdr3_aa: CAWSRQRGSYEQYF
v_call: TRBV19; d_call: TRBD1; clone_size: NA; j_call: TRBJ2-1; cdr3_nt: TGTGCCAATAGTAGGACCGGGACAGGGTTCAGCTCCTACAATGAGCAGTTCTTC; cdr3_aa: CANSRTGTGFSSYNEQFF
v_call: TRBV18; d_call: NA; clone_size: few; j_call: TRBJ2-7; cdr3_nt: TGTGCCAGCTCACAGGTAGGGTCCCCCTACGAGCAGTACTTC; cdr3_aa: CASSQVGSPYEQYF
v_call: TRBV4-1; d_call: NA; clone_size: many; j_call: TRBJ1-4; cdr3_nt: TGCGCCAGCAGCCGAACCGACGGGATAGAAAAACTGTTTTTT; cdr3_aa: CASSRTDGIEKLFF
v_call: TRBV29-1; d_call: NA; clone_size: NA; j_call: TRBJ1-1; cdr3_nt: TGCAGCCCGCTTCCTCGAACAGACACTGAAGCTTTCTTT; cdr3_aa: CSPLPRTDTEAFF
v_call: TRBV6-1; d_call: TRBD2; clone_size: few; j_call: TRBJ2-5; cdr3_nt: TGTGCCAGCAAGAGGACTAGCGGGAGTGGTGGAGAGACCCAGTACTTC; cdr3_aa: CASKRTSGSGGETQYF
v_call: TRBV24-1; d_call: TRBD1; clone_size: NA; j_call: TRBJ1-4; cdr3_nt: TGTGCCACCAGTAAGGACAGGCCTAGGGAAAAACTGTTTTTT; cdr3_aa: CATSKDRPREKLFF
v_call: TRBV7-9; d_call: NA; clone_size: few; j_call: TRBJ2-2; cdr3_nt: TGTGCCAGCAGCCCCAGGGGGGCAACCGGGGAGCTGTTTTTT; cdr3_aa: CASSPRGATGELFF
v_call: TRBV9; d_call: NA; clone_size: few; j_call: TRBJ2-5; cdr3_nt: TGTGCCAGCAGCGTAAACGGGCTCCAAGAGACCCAGTACTTC; cdr3_aa: CASSVNGLQETQYF
v_call: TRBV6-1; d_call: NA; clone_size: many; j_call: TRBJ1-5; cdr3_nt: TGTGCCAGCAGTGATTCAAAAACCGGGACGAAATATAGCAATCAGCCCCAGCATTTT; cdr3_aa: CASSDSKTGTKYSNQPQHF
v_call: TRBV6-7; d_call: NA; clone_size: NA; j_call: TRBJ1-3; cdr3_nt: TGTGCCAGCAGTTACCCCGACGGCTCTACCTCTGGAAACACCATATATTTT; cdr3_aa: CASSYPDGSTSGNTIYF
v_call: TRBV29-1; d_call: NA; clone_size: few; j_call: TRBJ1-5; cdr3_nt: TGCAGCGTTGCTCGAGGTAACGGCAATCAGCCCCAGCATTTT; cdr3_aa: CSVARGNGNQPQHF
v_call: TRBV28; d_call: TRBD1; clone_size: many; j_call: TRBJ1-4; cdr3_nt: TGTGCCAGCAGTTTACAGGGGGCTGAAAAACTGTTTTTT; cdr3_aa: CASSLQGAEKLFF
v_call: TRBV12-3/TRBV12-4; d_call: NA; clone_size: many; j_call: TRBJ1-2; cdr3_nt: TGTGCCAGCAGGTCACCGGGGAGGTTAGGCTACACCTTC; cdr3_aa: CASRSPGRLGYTF
v_call: TRBV20-1; d_call: NA; clone_size: few; j_call: TRBJ1-4; cdr3_nt: TGCAGTGCTAGAGTTCAGGGGAAGGGCGAAAAACTGTTTTTT; cdr3_aa: CSARVQGKGEKLFF
v_call: TRBV18; d_call: NA; clone_size: many; j_call: TRBJ1-1; cdr3_nt: TGTGCCAGCTCACCCAACTCCGACAGGATGAACACTGAAGCTTTCTTT; cdr3_aa: CASSPNSDRMNTEAFF
v_call: TRBV30; d_call: NA; clone_size: NA; j_call: TRBJ2-6; cdr3_nt: TGTGCCTCCCCGGCTGGGGCCAACGTCCTGACTTTC; cdr3_aa: CASPAGANVLTF
v_call: TRBV5-1; d_call: NA; clone_size: NA; j_call: TRBJ1-3; cdr3_nt: TGCGCCAGCAGCTTTTCCAAACAAGAGTCTGAAAACACCATATATTTT; cdr3_aa: CASSFSKQESENTIYF
v_call: TRBV24-1; d_call: NA; clone_size: few; j_call: TRBJ2-7; cdr3_nt: TGTGCCACCAGTGCGGGCGGTGCCTACGAGCAGTACTTC; cdr3_aa: CATSAGGAYEQYF
v_call: TRBV28; d_call: NA; clone_size: NA; j_call: TRBJ2-7; cdr3_nt: TGTGCCAGCAGGGGAATCGGGGGCCTCTACGAGCAGTACTTC; cdr3_aa: CASRGIGGLYEQYF
v_call: TRBV12-3/TRBV12-4; d_call: NA; clone_size: many; j_call: TRBJ1-1; cdr3_nt: TGTGCCAGCAGTGTAGTGAACACTGAAGCTTTCTTT; cdr3_aa: CASSVVNTEAFF
v_call: TRBV19; d_call: TRBD2; clone_size: NA; j_call: TRBJ2-1; cdr3_nt: TGTGCCAGTAGCCGCGATAGCGGGAGGGCCGGGTACAATGAGCAGTTCTTC; cdr3_aa: CASSRDSGRAGYNEQFF
v_call: TRBV11-1; d_call: NA; clone_size: many; j_call: TRBJ2-7; cdr3_nt: TGTGCCAGCAGCTTAGACAGGGCTCACGAGCAGTACTTC; cdr3_aa: CASSLDRAHEQYF
v_call: TRBV12-3/TRBV12-4; d_call: NA; clone_size: many; j_call: TRBJ2-7; cdr3_nt: TGTGCCAGCAGTTTTCCCTCCTACGAGCAGTACTTC; cdr3_aa: CASSFPSYEQYF
v_call: TRBV6-2/TRBV6-3; d_call: NA; clone_size: many; j_call: TRBJ1-5; cdr3_nt: TGTGCCAGCAGTTACTCGATCGACAGCAATCAGCCCCAGCATTTT; cdr3_aa: CASSYSIDSNQPQHF